This TCR beta chain derives from a study of blood T cell repertoires in COVID-19. Turning to the study itself: COVID-19 samples from acute and convalescent phases originated in the United States, Italy and Spain.

CDR1 and CDR2 from the germline V gene are SGHAT and FQNNGV. The CDR3 length is 15 residues. The V gene end was trimmed by 10 bases and the J gene end by 4 bases; junction bases not matched to a gene: 7. Under the authors' procedure: Using reference gene primer amplification, nucleated cell counts were estimated. This table comes from immunoSEQ multiplex PCR, and its TCRdb copy is limited to in-frame clones, with some not included. Clonal size and the V and J genes are those of that table, whereas D and trimming came from the DNA. The sample consists of roughly 150,000 clones, 88% of them appearing once.

This TCR came from a man aged 50-59 years who had recovered from COVID-19. Sample: peripheral blood. The chain links TRBV11-2 to TRBJ2-1; 13 bases align to TRBD2. The DNA for the CDR3 is TGTGCCACGAGACTAGCGGGGGGCCGATACAATGAGCAGTTCTTC. This gives the protein CATRLAGGRYNEQFF.